This T cell receptor (beta chain) was captured in a study of neurological immune-mediated disorders. Ten or more counts support this clonotype. The antigen remains unidentified. TCRdb analysed the 5' RACE reads with MiXCR anew, one entry per CDR3 protein. The sample contains tens of thousands of distinct CDR3 sequences, about 9.3% of which appear only once. Whole-study findings and limits: None of the CDR3 amino acid sequences of expanded clones recurred across subjects, suggesting private repertoires in all groups. Patients with HTLV-1-associated myelopathy had the highest level of TCR clonal expansion, whereas patients with multiple sclerosis had the lowest level, falling beneath the level found in healthy controls.

Sequencing used PBMCs. This receptor was taken from a woman aged 40 to 50 with HTLV-1-associated myelopathy (HAM/TSP).

This CDR3 is CASSPSRTGLRTQYF. The CDR3 DNA follows: TGTGCCAGCAGCCCCTCCCGGACTGGGCTGCGGACCCAGTACTTC. The rearrangement links TRBV11-3 to TRBJ2-5, with D possibly TRBD2 on 5 matching bases. The CDR3 has 15 amino acids. V dropped 5 bases and J dropped 7 bases, with 20 bases sitting between them. The germline gives CDR1 SGHNT, CDR2 YENEEA.